Described below is a single T cell receptor beta chain sequence and its context. In its sample, this clonotype was seen a few times. This receptor's antigen is unknown. No much larger clonotype is one base removed from it; base qualities were not supplied. TCRdb records Illumina HiSeq 1500 as the sequencer. TCRdb handled the public reads itself, with Q25 trimming in fastp and clone calling in MiXCR, and kept productive beta chains. Rows matching on CDR3 protein sequence are summarized as one entry with the most common DNA and genes. The sample contains about 830,000 distinct CDR3 sequences, approximately 32% of them found a single time. The ten largest clones capture around 11% of the sample. This sample was taken from a study of T cell repertoires in cytomegalovirus infection (dated by TCRdb to the late 2010s). In terms of the full investigation: Recently identified HLA-C-restricted CMV epitopes, whose presentation resists viral immunomodulation, were targeted by peptide stimulations together with well-studied HLA-B-restricted epitopes. Donor HLA type was relevant to the analysis, as public TCR beta signatures indicated carriage of CMV infection together with the matching HLA type. What the work shows at the level of the full study, not this receptor alone: In both this cohort and an independent cohort of 352 donors, the cumulative frequency of public TCR beta family members distinguished carriers of CMV infection plus the relevant HLA type. The ex vivo response was dominated by HLA-C-restricted CMV-specific TCR beta clonotypes, and the single most frequent clonotype in two of eight donors was supplied by these HLA-C-restricted clonotypes.

The treatment or condition label of this sample denotes: in vitro stimulation with specific CMV peptide epitopes to enrich CMV-specific T cells. Sequencing used cultured CD8+ T cells from PBMCs, obtained from culture after CMV antigen stimulation. This sequence was found in a human donor in good health (CMV status not recorded). Some clones in this sample may be carry-over from other donors' samples.

The CDR3 amino acid sequence is: CASRESVGEEETQYF. The sequence in DNA is TGCGCCAGCAGAGAATCGGTGGGGGAGGAAGAGACCCAGTACTTC. The V and J segments used are TRBV4-1 and TRBJ2-5; the D gene is perhaps TRBD2, from 6 matching bases. The trim is 6 bases for V and 3 bases for J, with a gap of 17 bases between the germline ends. Reading the germline V gene gives CDR1 MGHRA and CDR2 YSYEKL. The CDR3 sequence holds 15 residues, the cysteine and phenylalanine included. CDR3 DNA only is kept here, 45 bases in frame from base 1.